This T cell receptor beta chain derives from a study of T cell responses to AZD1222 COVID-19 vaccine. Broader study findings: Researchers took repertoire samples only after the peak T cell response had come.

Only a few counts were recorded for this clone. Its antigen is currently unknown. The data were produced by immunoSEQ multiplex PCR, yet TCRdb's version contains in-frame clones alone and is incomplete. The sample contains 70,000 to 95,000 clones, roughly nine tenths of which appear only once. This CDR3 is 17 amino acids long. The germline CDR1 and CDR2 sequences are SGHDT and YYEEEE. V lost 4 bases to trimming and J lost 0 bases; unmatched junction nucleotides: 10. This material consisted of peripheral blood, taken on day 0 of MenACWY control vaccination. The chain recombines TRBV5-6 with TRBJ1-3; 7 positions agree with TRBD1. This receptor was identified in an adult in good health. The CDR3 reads CASSAPTGSGSGNTIYF. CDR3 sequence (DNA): TGTGCCAGCAGCGCACCGACAGGGTCAGGCTCTGGAAACACCATATATTTT.